This T cell receptor (beta chain) is from a study of cytomegalovirus exposure and HLA in healthy donors. Overall study results and limits: What TCR beta sequences reportedly achieved was accurate prediction of HLA-A and HLA-B alleles in most subjects. Analyses of presence and absence presupposed an approximately uniform sequencing depth across donors. Reportedly, a later analysis found an Asian-associated ancestry cluster had fewer N-insertions than the roughly 630-donor mean.

The CDR3 totals 16 residues. CDR1 PRHDT and CDR2 FYEKMQ come from the germline V gene (reference sequence). V was clipped by 5 bases and J by 3 bases; unmatched bases: 7. On this clone: The antigen is undetermined.

60 Vbeta and 13 Jbeta primers were used in PCR. Study processing details: A later analysis tallied about 80 million unique TCR beta chains, about 9.9 million of them shared. Here immunoSEQ multiplex PCR was the method, and the copy in TCRdb shows in-frame clones only, minus some. That table supplies the V and J calls and clone size; D and trimming were determined from the DNA. The sample records roughly 150,000 clones, roughly 80% being singletons. The chain recombines TRBV13 with TRBJ2-3, with 11 bases matching TRBD2. The source is a male donor in good health and CMV-seropositive. Sequencing input: PBMCs. CDR3 in DNA: TGTGCCAGCAGCCTCCATAGCGGGGGGGTTACAGATACGCAGTATTTT. Translation: CASSLHSGGVTDTQYF.